This entry is about one TCR beta chain. This CDR3 is built from 15 residues. The germline V gene encodes CDR1 SGHRS and CDR2 YFSETQ. Trimming left V 2 bases short and J 3 bases short, with 15 bases between. TCRdb's table, derived via immunoSEQ multiplex PCR, lists solely in-frame clones and lacks some. The top ten hold just under 0.6% of the sample, which has about 120,000 clones, around 92% seen once. The data derive from a study of control samples from healthy donors and cancer patients. Material: PBMCs. The clonotype originates from an elderly man with head and neck cancer. The J gene is TRBJ2-7, the V gene TRBV5-1; no clear D gene. The CDR3: CASSFLGLGSYEQYF. CDR3 sequence (DNA): TGCGCCAGCAGCTTTTTAGGTTTAGGCAGCTACGAGCAGTACTTC.